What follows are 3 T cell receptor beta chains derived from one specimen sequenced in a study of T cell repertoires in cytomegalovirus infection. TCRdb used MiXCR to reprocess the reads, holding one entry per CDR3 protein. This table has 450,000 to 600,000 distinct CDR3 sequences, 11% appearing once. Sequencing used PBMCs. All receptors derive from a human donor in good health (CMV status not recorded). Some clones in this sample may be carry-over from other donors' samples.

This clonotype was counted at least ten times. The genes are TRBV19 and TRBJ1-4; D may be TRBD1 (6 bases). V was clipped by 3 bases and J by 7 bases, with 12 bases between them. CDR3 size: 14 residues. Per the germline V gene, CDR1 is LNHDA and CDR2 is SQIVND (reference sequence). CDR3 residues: CASSIRGRREKLFF. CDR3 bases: TGTGCCAGTAGTATTCGGGGGCGCCGTGAAAAACTGTTTTTT.

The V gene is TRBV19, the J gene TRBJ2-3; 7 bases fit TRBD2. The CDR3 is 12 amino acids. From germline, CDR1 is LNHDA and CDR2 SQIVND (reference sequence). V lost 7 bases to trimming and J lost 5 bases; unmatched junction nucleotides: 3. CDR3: CASTGGGDTQYF. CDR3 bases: TGTGCCAGTACGGGGGGTGGAGATACGCAGTATTTT.

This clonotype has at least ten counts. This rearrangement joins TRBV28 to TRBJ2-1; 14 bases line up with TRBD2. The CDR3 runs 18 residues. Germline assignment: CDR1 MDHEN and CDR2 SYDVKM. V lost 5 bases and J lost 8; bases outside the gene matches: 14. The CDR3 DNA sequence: TGTGCCAGCAGTCCACCTTCTAGGACTAGCGGGAGGAACGATGAGCAGTTCTTC. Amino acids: CASSPPSRTSGRNDEQFF.